These 18 T cell receptor beta chains came from one sample sequenced in a study of shared clonotypes between healthy human individuals (dated by TCRdb to 2020 to 2021). The library was obtained by the immunoSEQ multiplex PCR assay. Held by TCRdb, this immuneACCESS table contains in-frame sequences only and omits some clones. Under half of the omission traces to an unresolved V gene where checked; the cause of the rest is unknown. In this sample the table shows fewer than 1.4 million clones, more than 75% of which occur a single time. Clones ranked in the top ten supply 0.55% to 0.7% of the sample. Sequenced material: memory CD4+ T cells from PBMCs. The intended sense of this specimen's cell subset or site label: CD45RA-negative fraction. These receptors all stem from a man between 18 and 35 years old in good health. Some clones in this sample may be carry-over from other donors' samples.

The chain has TRBV7-9 and TRBJ2-5; D is undetermined. The germline V and J ends were trimmed by 5 bases and 5 bases, with 6 bases remaining between them. The CDR3 consists of 11 residues. Looked up from germline, CDR1 is SEHNR and CDR2 is FQNEAQ (reference sequence). CDR3 DNA sequence: TGTGCCAGCAGCCCCCCGGAGACCCAGTACTTC. Translated: CASSPPETQYF.

The chain combines TRBV7-2 with TRBJ1-5; D ambiguous. The V gene's germline CDR1 is SGHTA and CDR2 FQGNSA. This CDR3 comprises 12 residues. With 8 bases removed from V and 4 bases from J, the gap between germline ends came to 9 bases. CDR3 residues: CASGAFNQPQHF. The CDR3 region has the DNA TGTGCCAGCGGAGCCTTTAATCAGCCCCAGCATTTT.

The chain joins TRBV2 to TRBJ2-6, with no clear D. Germline V gene lookup returns CDR1 SNHLY and CDR2 FYNNEI. V lost 8 bases, J lost 2 bases, and 13 bases lay in between. The CDR3 is 15 residues long. CDR3 residues: CASFFGGTGANVLTF. The DNA for the CDR3 is TGTGCCAGCTTTTTTGGTGGGACTGGGGCCAACGTCCTGACTTTC.

The chain uses TRBV11-3 and TRBJ2-7; 9 positions agree with TRBD1. Trimming at V came to 5 bases and at J to 5 bases, leaving 4 bases not matched to a gene. The germline CDR1 and CDR2 sequences are SGHNT and YENEEA. The CDR3 spans 13 residues. The CDR3, as DNA: TGTGCCAGCAGCCGAGGGACAGGGAACGAGCAGTACTTC. Amino acids: CASSRGTGNEQYF. The variable domain in full, with the rest retrieved from reference TRBV11-3 and TRBJ2-7, is EAGVVQSPRYKIIEKKQPVAFWCNPISGHNTLYWYLQNLGQGPELLIRYENEEAVDDSQLPKDRFSAERLKGVDSTLKIQPAELGDSAVYLCASSRGTGNEQYFGPGTRLTVT.

The genes are TRBV5-1 and TRBJ1-2; TRBD1 matches at 10 bases. V trimming: 3 bases; J trimming: 4 bases; junction bases outside the gene matches: 12. The germline CDR1 and CDR2 sequences are SGHRS and YFSETQ. The CDR3 has 17 amino acids. This CDR3 is CASSSGTGATTRYGYTF. The CDR3, as DNA: TGCGCCAGCAGCTCCGGGACAGGGGCGACTACCCGCTATGGCTACACCTTC.

This chain uses TRBV7-2 with TRBJ1-4, with D uncertain. Trimming removed 1 base from V and 5 bases from J, with 20 bases in between. The CDR3 extends over 18 amino acids. Germline values: CDR1 SGHTA, CDR2 FQGNSA. The CDR3 region is CASSLVLAAAAQNEKLFF. The CDR3 DNA follows: TGTGCCAGCAGCTTAGTTTTGGCGGCGGCAGCGCAAAATGAAAAACTGTTTTTT.

Ten or more counts support this clone. The chain links TRBV28 to TRBJ2-4, with D possibly being TRBD2 (6 bases). V lost 4 bases and J 6 bases, leaving 13 bases between the germline ends. This CDR3 is 14 amino acids long. In germline, CDR1 is MDHEN, CDR2 SYDVKM. CDR3 sequence: CASSSTRELNIQYF. In DNA form, the CDR3 reads TGTGCCAGCAGTTCCACCCGGGAGTTAAACATTCAGTACTTC.

The chain uses TRBV5-1 and TRBJ1-1; 9 bases match TRBD1. The CDR3 loop spans 15 amino acids. The junction had 8 bases not matched to a gene; V was cut back by 4 bases and J by 4 bases. Looked up from germline, CDR1 is SGHRS and CDR2 is YFSETQ. DNA for the CDR3: TGCGCCAGCAGCGCCTTACAGGGGGCTTTCACTGAAGCTTTCTTT. This sequence encodes CASSALQGAFTEAFF.

The chain employs TRBV5-4 and TRBJ2-5; 11 bases map to TRBD1. The CDR3 spans 16 residues. The V gene's germline CDR1 is SGHNT and CDR2 YYREEE (reference sequence). The junction had 9 bases not matched to a gene; V was cut back by 3 bases and J by 5 bases. The CDR3 DNA reads as TGTGCCAGCAGCTCAAATGCCGGGACAGGGGGGGAGACCCAGTACTTC. It encodes CASSSNAGTGGETQYF.

A word on this clone: Other DNA sequences within the sample encode an identical CDR3. The chain employs TRBV11-2 and TRBJ1-2, with a possible D match to TRBD1 (5 bases). The CDR3 has 13 amino acids. V gave up 0 bases and J gave up 5 bases, with 7 bases separating them. The germline CDR1 and CDR2 sequences are SGHAT and FQNNGV. The CDR3 is CASSLDRGYGYTF. In DNA form, the CDR3 reads TGTGCCAGCAGCTTAGATCGGGGGTATGGCTACACCTTC. The full variable domain, with the rest looked up from reference TRBV11-2 and TRBJ1-2, is EAGVAQSPRYKIIEKRQSVAFWCNPISGHATLYWYQQILGQGPKLLIQFQNNGVVDDSQLPKDRFSAERLKGVDSTLKIQPAKLEDSAVYLCASSLDRGYGYTFGSGTRLTVV.

In its sample, this clone was seen a few times. V usage is TRBV27 and J usage is TRBJ2-7, with 8 bases matching TRBD1. The CDR3 totals 15 residues. With V trimmed by 5 bases and J by 4 bases, 10 bases remained unmatched. Germline CDR1 and CDR2: MNHEY and SMNVEV (reference sequence). CDR3 nucleotide sequence: TGTGCCAGCAGTCCCTGGGGACAGGACTATTACGAGCAGTACTTC. It yields the protein CASSPWGQDYYEQYF.

The rearrangement links TRBV25-1 to TRBJ2-7, with D possibly being TRBD1 (6 bases). The CDR3 runs 14 residues. V was clipped by 6 bases and J by 0 bases, with 12 bases between them. Looked up from germline, CDR1 is MGHDK and CDR2 is SYGVNS. CDR3 loop: CASRPTGNSYEQYF. The CDR3 nucleotides read TGTGCCAGCAGGCCGACAGGCAACTCCTACGAGCAGTACTTC.

This clone has only one observation. This sequence joins TRBV29-1 and TRBJ2-3; D is possibly TRBD1 (5 bases). This CDR3 is built from 11 residues. Germline lookup yields CDR1 SQVTM and CDR2 ANQGSEA. Deletions cut 5 bases from V and 5 bases from J, with 8 bases between. CDR3 DNA sequence: TGCAGCGTTTCACAGGTAGATACGCAGTATTTT. Its translation is CSVSQVDTQYF.

Concerning this clone itself: This may be a read error, as it is one base from a much larger clone. The genes are TRBV6-1 and TRBJ1-2, with a weak D call TRBD1 (5 bases). Germline V gene lookup returns CDR1 MNHNS and CDR2 SASEGT. This CDR3 region has 13 residues. Here the CDR3 DNA reads TGTGCCAGCAGTGAACAGGGTATCTATGGCTACGCCTTC. Protein: CASSEQGIYGYAF.

The genes are TRBV5-1 and TRBJ1-3; D perhaps matches TRBD1 (6 bases). V was cut by 2 bases and J by 1 base, with 13 bases left in between. Germline V gene sequence: CDR1 SGHRS, CDR2 YFSETQ. The length of the CDR3 is 16 residues. CDR3 nucleotide sequence: TGCGCCAGCAGCTTTACTCAGGGGTTTTCTGGAAACACCATATATTTT. As protein: CASSFTQGFSGNTIYF.

This chain connects TRBV7-9 to TRBJ2-2; TRBD2 matches at 10 bases. V lost 1 base, J lost 3 bases, and 2 bases stayed unmatched. The CDR3 consists of 16 residues. Germline CDR1 reads SEHNR; CDR2 reads FQNEAQ (reference sequence). CDR3 sequence (DNA): TGTGCCAGCAGCTTAGGGCTAGCGGGGGACACCGGGGAGCTGTTTTTT. Translating it yields CASSLGLAGDTGELFF. Looking up the rest from reference TRBV7-9 and TRBJ2-2 gives the full variable domain: DTGVSQNPRHKITKRGQNVTFRCDPISEHNRLYWYRQTLGQGPEFLTYFQNEAQLEKSRLLSDRFSAERPKGSFSTLEIQRTEQGDSAMYLCASSLGLAGDTGELFFGEGSRLTVL.

The chain carries TRBV5-1 and TRBJ1-6; D is unclear. Trimming stripped 4 bases from V and 9 bases from J, with 14 bases between. Germline CDR1 reads SGHRS; CDR2 reads YFSETQ. The CDR3 runs to 14 residues. This CDR3 reads CASSPGGVSSPLHF. The CDR3 bases are TGCGCCAGCAGCCCAGGTGGGGTTTCTTCACCCCTCCACTTT. Full variable domain (rest looked up from reference TRBV5-1 and TRBJ1-6): KAGVTQTPRYLIKTRGQQVTLSCSPISGHRSVSWYQQTPGQGLQFLFEYFSETQRNKGNFPGRFSGRQFSNSRSEMNVSTLELGDSALYLCASSPGGVSSPLHFGNGTRLTVT.

This chain links TRBV28 with TRBJ2-1, with no clear D. The germline V and J ends were trimmed by 2 bases and 6 bases, with 26 bases remaining between them. This CDR3 spans 19 amino acids. Germline V lookup: CDR1 MDHEN, CDR2 SYDVKM. CDR3 nucleotide sequence: TGTGCCAGCAGTTTACTGGTAGTGGGCAGGAAAGTTTTGGGCAATGAGCAGTTCTTC. As protein: CASSLLVVGRKVLGNEQFF.